A single sample is the source of the 13 T cell receptor beta chains below, sequenced in a study of T cells in localized non-small cell lung cancer. The repertoire was sequenced with immunoSEQ multiplex PCR; TCRdb's copy has only in-frame clones and lacks some. The data show around 130,000 clones, approximately 88% seen once. The material was peripheral blood, obtained before any cancer treatment. The source is a female donor older than 55 with stage I lung adenocarcinoma.

CDR3: CASNVGDTDTQYF. The CDR3 coding sequence is TGTGCCAGCAACGTGGGGGATACAGATACGCAGTATTTT. V gene TRBV9 combines with J gene TRBJ2-3, with D perhaps being TRBD1 or TRBD2 (5 bases each). Germline lookup yields CDR1 SGDLS and CDR2 YYNGEE. The CDR3 covers 13 residues. The V and J ends lost 6 bases and 3 bases respectively, with 11 bases between them.

The chain couples TRBV9 to TRBJ1-1; 7 positions match TRBD1. With V trimmed by 4 bases and J by 5 bases, 8 bases remained unmatched. CDR1 is SGDLS and CDR2 is YYNGEE in the germline V gene. This CDR3 is 14 amino acids long. CDR3 bases: TGTGCCAGCAGCCCTCGACAGGGTTGGACTGAAGCTTTCTTT. Its protein product is CASSPRQGWTEAFF. Complete variable domain (other parts from reference TRBV9 and TRBJ1-1): DSGVTQTPKHLITATGQRVTLRCSPRSGDLSVYWYQQSLDQGLQFLIQYYNGEERAKGNILERFSAQQFPDLHSELNLSSLELGDSALYFCASSPRQGWTEAFFGQGTRLTVV.

The chain has TRBV7-9 and TRBJ1-4; tentative D call: TRBD1 (6 bases). The CDR3 has 16 amino acids. CDR1 is SEHNR, CDR2 FQNEAQ, per germline (reference sequence). Trimming cost V 5 bases and J 5 bases, with 18 bases left between them. This CDR3 is CASSLAGGALNEKLFF. For the CDR3, the DNA is TGTGCCAGCAGCCTTGCGGGGGGGGCTCTCAATGAAAAACTGTTTTTT. Based on the CDR3 plus reference TRBV7-9 and TRBJ1-4, the full variable domain is DTGVSQNPRHKITKRGQNVTFRCDPISEHNRLYWYRQTLGQGPEFLTYFQNEAQLEKSRLLSDRFSAERPKGSFSTLEIQRTEQGDSAMYLCASSLAGGALNEKLFFGSGTQLSVL.

This rearrangement joins TRBV7-2 to TRBJ2-3, with D maybe TRBD1 (6 bases). Looked up from germline, CDR1 is SGHTA and CDR2 is FQGNSA. The CDR3 contains 15 residues. V was clipped by 3 bases and J by 1 base, with 11 bases between them. The CDR3 loop is CASSFGGLGTDTQYF. DNA of the CDR3: TGTGCCAGCAGCTTTGGGGGCCTCGGCACAGATACGCAGTATTTT.

The chain uses TRBV10-2 and TRBJ2-2; D remains ambiguous. In germline, CDR1 is WSHSY, CDR2 SAAADI. V was clipped by 7 bases and J by 1 base, with 7 bases between them. The CDR3 spans 13 residues. The CDR3: CASKGGNTGELFF. As DNA, the CDR3 is TGCGCCAGCAAGGGCGGGAACACCGGGGAGCTGTTTTTT.

The chain employs TRBV6-5 and TRBJ2-1; D is perhaps TRBD1 (5 bases). The CDR3 has 11 amino acids. Germline loops: CDR1 MNHEY, CDR2 SVGAGI. Between the trimmed V and J ends, which lost 2 bases and 12 bases, there was a span of 8 bases. CDR3 DNA sequence: TGTGCCAGCAGTTACAAAGGGGTGCAGTTCTTC. This codes for CASSYKGVQFF.

This chain uses TRBV10-2 with TRBJ1-2; 7 nucleotides align to TRBD1. J was trimmed by 1 base and V by 7 bases; bases with no gene match: 18. From germline, CDR1 is WSHSY and CDR2 SAAADI. This CDR3 contains 18 residues. The CDR3, as DNA: TGCGCCAGCACCCCGGACAGGAGAAAGGAAGGGGGTAACTATGGCTACACCTTC. It specifies CASTPDRRKEGGNYGYTF.

The chain is built from TRBV5-1 and TRBJ2-1; D uncertain. Trimming removed 1 base from V and 4 bases from J, with 9 bases in between. Germline V CDR1 and CDR2: SGHRS, YFSETQ. The CDR3 spans 14 residues. The CDR3 loop is CASSLRYGYNEQFF. CDR3 DNA sequence: TGCGCCAGCAGCTTGAGGTACGGATACAATGAGCAGTTCTTC.

The chain combines TRBV28 with TRBJ1-1; no firm D call. The CDR3 sequence is 12 residues long. The germline V and J ends were trimmed by 3 bases and 7 bases, with 9 bases remaining between them. Germline assignment: CDR1 MDHEN and CDR2 SYDVKM. As DNA, the CDR3 is TGTGCCAGCAGTTTCAGACGCCTTGAAGCTTTCTTT. This translates into CASSFRRLEAFF.

The chain is built from TRBV7-2 and TRBJ2-4; D call uncertain. V dropped 1 base and J dropped 8 bases, with 12 bases sitting between them. The CDR3 has 14 amino acids. Germline CDR1 is SGHTA and CDR2 is FQGNSA. CDR3 in DNA: TGTGCCAGCAGCTTAGAGTCCGCAAACGACATTCAGTACTTC. Translation: CASSLESANDIQYF.

J is TRBJ1-2 and V is TRBV28; D is unclear. Trimming removed 6 bases from V and 3 bases from J, with 11 bases in between. CDR3 length: 13 residues. CDR1 is MDHEN and CDR2 is SYDVKM in the germline V gene. The CDR3 DNA sequence: TGTGCCAGCAGCCTCCGACACGACTATGGCTACACCTTC. This encodes CASSLRHDYGYTF.

This clone has a count of ten or more. The rearrangement links TRBV9 to TRBJ2-5; 12 bases line up with TRBD2. V dropped 2 bases and J dropped 4; count of bases not matched to a gene: 6. Germline lookup yields CDR1 SGDLS and CDR2 YYNGEE. The length of the CDR3 is 16 residues. The CDR3 reads CASSVTSGSGIETQYF. CDR3 nucleotide sequence: TGTGCCAGCAGCGTGACTAGCGGGAGTGGTATAGAGACCCAGTACTTC.

The chain carries TRBV5-4 and TRBJ2-7, with D possibly TRBD2 on 6 matching bases. The CDR3 totals 14 residues. V shed 5 bases and J shed 6 bases, with 18 bases lying between them. Germline V gene sequence: CDR1 SGHNT, CDR2 YYREEE (reference sequence). CDR3 loop: CASRQSGEGFEQYF. The DNA for the CDR3 is TGTGCCAGCAGACAATCGGGAGAGGGTTTCGAGCAGTACTTC.